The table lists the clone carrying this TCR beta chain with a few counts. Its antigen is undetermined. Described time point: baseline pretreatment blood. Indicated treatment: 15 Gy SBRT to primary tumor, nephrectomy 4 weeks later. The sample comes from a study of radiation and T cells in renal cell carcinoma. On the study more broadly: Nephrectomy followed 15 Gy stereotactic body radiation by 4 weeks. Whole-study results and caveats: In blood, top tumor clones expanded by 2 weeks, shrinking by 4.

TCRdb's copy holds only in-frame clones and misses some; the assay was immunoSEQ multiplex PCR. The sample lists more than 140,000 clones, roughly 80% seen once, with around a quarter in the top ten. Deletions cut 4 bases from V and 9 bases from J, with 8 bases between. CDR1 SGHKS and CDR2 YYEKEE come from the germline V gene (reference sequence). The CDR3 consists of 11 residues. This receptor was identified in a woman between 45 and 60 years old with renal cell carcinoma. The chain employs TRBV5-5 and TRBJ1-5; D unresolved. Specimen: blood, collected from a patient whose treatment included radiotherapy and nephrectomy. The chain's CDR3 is CASSNYGPQHF. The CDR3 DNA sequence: TGTGCCAGCAGCAATTACGGGCCCCAGCATTTT.